The next 3 T cell receptor beta chains were all read from a single sample in a study of OX40 agonist ivuxolimab in advanced cancers. Clones were sequenced by immunoSEQ multiplex PCR, and TCRdb holds only the in-frame ones, with some missing. This repertoire shows 77,000 or so clones, about 89% found once; its top ten account for more than 0.45%. The sample here was CD4+ or CD8+ T cells sorted from blood, taken in a trial of the OX40 agonist ivuxolimab. These receptor sequences come from an adult with an advanced solid tumor such as melanoma, head and neck, liver or kidney cancer.

The J gene is TRBJ1-1, the V gene TRBV7-8; a possible D gene is TRBD1 (6 bases). The V gene lost 4 bases and the J gene lost 7 bases, with 10 bases spanning the gap. The CDR3 totals 12 residues. CDR1 is SGHVS, CDR2 FQNEAQ, per germline. DNA of the CDR3: TGTGCCAGCAGCTCGGGGGACATTGAAGCTTTCTTT. As protein: CASSSGDIEAFF. Supplemented by reference TRBV7-8 and TRBJ1-1, the full variable domain reads GAGVSQSPRYKVAKRGQDVALRCDPISGHVSLFWYQQALGQGPEFLTYFQNEAQLDKSGLPSDRFFAERPEGSVSTLKIQRTQQEDSAVYLCASSSGDIEAFFGQGTRLTVV.

The chain uses TRBV5-5 and TRBJ2-3, with D possibly being TRBD1 (6 bases). The CDR3 runs 13 residues. V was clipped by 4 bases and J by 6 bases, with 12 bases between them. The germline V gene has CDR1 SGHKS and CDR2 YYEKEE (reference sequence). CDR3 sequence: CASSPTGIDTQYF. The DNA of the CDR3 is TGTGCCAGCAGCCCCACAGGGATCGATACGCAGTATTTT.

CDR3 in DNA: TGTGCCAGCAGTTATCGGCAGGCGAACACCGGGGAGCTGTTTTTT. Translating gives CASSYRQANTGELFF. The chain combines TRBV6-5 with TRBJ2-2; no definite D call. The germline V gene has CDR1 MNHEY and CDR2 SVGAGI. The length of the CDR3 is 15 residues. The V end lost 3 bases, the J end lost 0 bases, and 8 bases lay between the germline ends.